The clone carrying this TCR beta chain has just a few counts. The antigen remains unidentified. cDNA synthesis used the whole RNA isolate, giving expressed TCRB sequences. The repertoire was sequenced with immunoSEQ multiplex PCR; TCRdb's copy has only in-frame clones and lacks some. Of hundreds of thousands of clones in the sample, around 15% were seen once. This entry belongs to a study of beta chain features in type 1 diabetes. Overall study findings and caveats: Naive, central memory and Treg TCRB repertoires seemed to resemble each other more closely in patients than they did in healthy donors. HLA influence on TCRB rearrangement stayed unresolved here. There was a moderate but significant shortening of TCRB CDR3s in all four CD4+ subsets of Type 1 diabetes patients. With patients and controls alike, PCR might favor shorter templates to an equal degree.

V lost 1 base, J lost 7 bases, and 8 bases stayed unmatched. The CDR3 sequence is 15 residues long. CDR1 is SGDLS and CDR2 is YYNGEE in the germline V gene. The chain couples TRBV9 to TRBJ2-3, with 8 bases aligning to TRBD1. This sequence originates from a man aged 18 to 30 with type 1 diabetes. Sequencing was performed on naive CD4+ T cells from blood. The CDR3 protein is CASSVTTGGIYTQYF. The CDR3 DNA reads as TGTGCCAGCAGCGTAACTACAGGGGGGATTTATACGCAGTATTTT.